This entry describes one T cell receptor (beta chain). Its antigen is unidentified. Method: immunoSEQ multiplex PCR; TCRdb's copy keeps in-frame clones and lacks some. The table shows some 4,500 clones, with about 80% occurring only once. The data stem from a study of immune cell composition in non-small cell lung cancer. Findings and limits, study-wide: In adenocarcinoma, maximal tumour-associated clone frequency tracked TIL tumour reactivity. Smoking pack-years did not significantly correlate with tumour TCR-beta clonality.

V lost 2 bases and J 3 bases, leaving 12 bases between the germline ends. This CDR3 is built from 15 residues. Germline lookup yields CDR1 SGHTA and CDR2 FQGTGA. The clonotype originates from a human donor with non-small cell lung cancer. V usage is TRBV7-3 and J usage is TRBJ2-3; a possible D gene is TRBD2 (6 bases). The sequenced sample was lung tumor tissue. In DNA, the CDR3 is TGTGCCAGCAGCTTATCGGGAGCCTGGACAGATACGCAGTATTTT. Translation gives CASSLSGAWTDTQYF.